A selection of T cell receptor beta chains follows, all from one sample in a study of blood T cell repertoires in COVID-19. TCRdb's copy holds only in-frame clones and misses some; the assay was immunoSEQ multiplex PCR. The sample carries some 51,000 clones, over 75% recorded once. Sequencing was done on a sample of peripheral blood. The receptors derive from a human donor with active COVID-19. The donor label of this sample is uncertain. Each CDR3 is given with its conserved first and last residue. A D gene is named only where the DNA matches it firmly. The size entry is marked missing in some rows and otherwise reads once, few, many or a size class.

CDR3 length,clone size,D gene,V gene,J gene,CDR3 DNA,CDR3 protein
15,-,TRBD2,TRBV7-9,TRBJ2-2,TGTGCCAGCAGCTTACTTAGCGGGAGTTCCGGGGAGCTGTTTTTT,CASSLLSGSSGELFF
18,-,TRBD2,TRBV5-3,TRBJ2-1,TGTGCCAGAAGCTCCACCGGGGGGACTAGCGAGACCTACAATGAGCAGTTCTTC,CARSSTGGTSETYNEQFF
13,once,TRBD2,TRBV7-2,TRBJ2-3,TGTGCCAGCAGCAGGCGGGGGGGAGATACGCAGTATTTT,CASSRRGGDTQYF
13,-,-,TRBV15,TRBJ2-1,TGTGCCACCAGGGGAACAGGGTACAATGAGCAGTTCTTC,CATRGTGYNEQFF
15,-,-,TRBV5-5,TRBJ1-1,TGTGCCAGCAGCTTGGTGGGTTCAGGGATCGCTGAAGCTTTCTTT,CASSLVGSGIAEAFF
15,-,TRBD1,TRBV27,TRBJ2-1,TGTGCCAGCAAAACCGGGACAGGGAGGTTCAATGAGCAGTTCTTC,CASKTGTGRFNEQFF
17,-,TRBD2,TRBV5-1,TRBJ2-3,TGCGCCAGCAGCTCTGGACTAGCGGGGGGGCTCTTGGATACGCAGTATTTT,CASSSGLAGGLLDTQYF
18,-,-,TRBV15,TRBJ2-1,TGTGCCACCAGCAGAGCTGGGGGGTGGAGTAGCTCCTACAATGAGCAGTTCTTC,CATSRAGGWSSSYNEQFF
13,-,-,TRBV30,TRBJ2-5,TGTGCCTGGGAGGGAGGCCTCCAAGAGACCCAGTACTTC,CAWEGGLQETQYF
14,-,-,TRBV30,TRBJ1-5,TGTGCCTGGAGTGTGGGGGCTAGCAATCAGCCCCAGCATTTT,CAWSVGASNQPQHF
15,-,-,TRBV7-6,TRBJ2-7,TGTGCCAGCAGCCCAAGTTCGGGGACACGCTACGAGCAGTACTTC,CASSPSSGTRYEQYF
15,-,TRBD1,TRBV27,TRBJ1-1,TGTGCCAGCAGTTTAGCAAGGGGGCAGTGGACTGAAGCTTTCTTT,CASSLARGQWTEAFF
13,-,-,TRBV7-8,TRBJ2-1,TGTGCCAGCAGCTTAGGACTATACAATGAGCAGTTCTTC,CASSLGLYNEQFF
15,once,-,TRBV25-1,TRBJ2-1,TGTGCCAGCAGCACCTTTCGGGTTTCGTACAATGAGCAGTTCTTC,CASSTFRVSYNEQFF
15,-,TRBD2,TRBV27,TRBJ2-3,TGTGCCAGCAGTTTACTTAGCGGGGTCACAGATACGCAGTATTTT,CASSLLSGVTDTQYF
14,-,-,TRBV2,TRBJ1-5,TGTGCCAGCAGTGAAGGGGCTGGCAATCAGCCCCAGCATTTT,CASSEGAGNQPQHF
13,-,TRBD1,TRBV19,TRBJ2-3,TGTGCCAGTAGTCGGACAGGCGCAGATACGCAGTATTTT,CASSRTGADTQYF
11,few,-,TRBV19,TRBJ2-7,TGTGCCAGCGGGGTTTACTACGAGCAGTACTTC,CASGVYYEQYF
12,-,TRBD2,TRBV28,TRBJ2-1,TGTGCCAGCTGGACTAGCGGGAAGGAGCAGTTCTTC,CASWTSGKEQFF
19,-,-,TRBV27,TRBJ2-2,TGTGCCAGCAGTTTATCGTCGTGGTGGCCGACGGGAGCCGACGGGGAGCTGTTTTTT,CASSLSSWWPTGADGELFF
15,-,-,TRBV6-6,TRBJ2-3,TGTGCCAGCAGTTTGCGGGGATTTAGCACAGATACGCAGTATTTT,CASSLRGFSTDTQYF
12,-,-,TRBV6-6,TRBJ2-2,TGTGCCAGCAAGGGGGAATCCGGGGAGCTGTTTTTT,CASKGESGELFF
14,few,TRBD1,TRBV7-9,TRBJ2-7,TGTGCCAGCAGTGGGACAGACCTTTCCTACGAGCAGTACTTC,CASSGTDLSYEQYF
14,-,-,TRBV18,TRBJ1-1,TGTGCCAGCTCACCACCAGTGTGGAGCACTGAAGCTTTCTTT,CASSPPVWSTEAFF
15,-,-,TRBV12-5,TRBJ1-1,TGTGCTAGTGGTTTGTATGGCGGCGGGAACACTGAAGCTTTCTTT,CASGLYGGGNTEAFF
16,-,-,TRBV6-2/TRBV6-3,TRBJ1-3,TGTGCCAGCAGTTACTCGTCCGGGACACTCGGAAACACCATATATTTT,CASSYSSGTLGNTIYF
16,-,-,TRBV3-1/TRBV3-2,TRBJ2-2,TGTGCCAGCAGCCAACGGCGGCGGGCTTTAACCGGGGAGCTGTTTTTT,CASSQRRRALTGELFF
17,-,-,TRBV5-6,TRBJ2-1,TGTGCCAGCAGCCCGGCCGATGCACTAGTTGTTTACAATGAGCAGTTCTTC,CASSPADALVVYNEQFF
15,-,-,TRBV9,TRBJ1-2,TGTGCCAGCAGCGTAGAAGGGGCGGCTAACTATGGCTACACCTTC,CASSVEGAANYGYTF
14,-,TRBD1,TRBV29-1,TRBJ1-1,TGCAGCGCCCGGGACAGGGGCAATTTGGCTGAAGCTTTCTTT,CSARDRGNLAEAFF
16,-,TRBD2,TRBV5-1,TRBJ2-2,TGCGCCAGCAGCTTGGAAGCGGGAATAGACACCGGGGAGCTGTTTTTT,CASSLEAGIDTGELFF
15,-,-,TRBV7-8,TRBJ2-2,TGTGCCAGCAGACTTGGGACACAAAACACCGGGGAGCTGTTTTTT,CASRLGTQNTGELFF
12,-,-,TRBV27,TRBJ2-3,TGTGCCAGCAGTACCTATAGCGGTGCGCAGTATTTT,CASSTYSGAQYF
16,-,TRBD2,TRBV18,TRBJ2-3,TGTGCCAGCTCACCATTATTAGCGGGAGTGGGGTCTACGCAGTATTTT,CASSPLLAGVGSTQYF
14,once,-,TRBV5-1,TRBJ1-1,TGCGCCAGCAGCTCACGAACGGGGAACACTGAAGCTTTCTTT,CASSSRTGNTEAFF
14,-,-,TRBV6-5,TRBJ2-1,TGTGCCAGCGGCAGTCCTGCTAGCAGGAATGAGCAGTTCTTC,CASGSPASRNEQFF
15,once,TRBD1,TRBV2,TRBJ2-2,TGTGCCAGCAGGGACCAGGGGGCTAGCACCGGGGAGCTGTTTTTT,CASRDQGASTGELFF
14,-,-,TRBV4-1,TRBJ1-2,TGCGCCAGCAGCCAAGAGAAGCGCCCGTATGGCTACACCTTC,CASSQEKRPYGYTF
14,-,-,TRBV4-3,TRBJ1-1,TGCGCCAGCAGCCCGAGGGCTTGGGCCACTGAAGCCTTCTTT,CASSPRAWATEAFF
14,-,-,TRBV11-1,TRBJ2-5,TGTGCCAGCAGGTTCGAGGGCGTCGAGGAGACCCAGTACTTC,CASRFEGVEETQYF
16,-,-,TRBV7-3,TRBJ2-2,TGTGCCAGCAGCTTAGATTGGGGCCCCAACACCGGGGAGCTGTTTTTT,CASSLDWGPNTGELFF
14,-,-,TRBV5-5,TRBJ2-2,TGTGCCAGCAGCTTGGCGGGGACTTTCGGGGAGCTGTTTTTT,CASSLAGTFGELFF
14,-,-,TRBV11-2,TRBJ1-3,TGTGCCAGCAGCTTACTTTCCTCTGGAAACACCATATATTTT,CASSLLSSGNTIYF
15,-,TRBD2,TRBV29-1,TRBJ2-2,TGCAGCGTGGGGAGACTAGCGGGGGACACCGGGGAGCTGTTTTTT,CSVGRLAGDTGELFF